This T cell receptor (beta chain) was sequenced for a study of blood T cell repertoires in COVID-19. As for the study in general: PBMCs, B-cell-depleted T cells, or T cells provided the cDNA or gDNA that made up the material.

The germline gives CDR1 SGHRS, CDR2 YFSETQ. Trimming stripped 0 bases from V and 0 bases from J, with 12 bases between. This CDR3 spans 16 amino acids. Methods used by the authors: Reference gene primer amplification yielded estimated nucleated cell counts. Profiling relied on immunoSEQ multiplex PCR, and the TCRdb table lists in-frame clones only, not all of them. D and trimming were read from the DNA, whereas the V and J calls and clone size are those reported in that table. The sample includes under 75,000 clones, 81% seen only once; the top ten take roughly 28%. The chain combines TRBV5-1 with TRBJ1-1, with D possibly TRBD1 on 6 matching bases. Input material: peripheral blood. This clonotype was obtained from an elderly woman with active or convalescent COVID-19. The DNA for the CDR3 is TGCGCCAGCAGCTTGGAAGGGTGGGACATGAACACTGAAGCTTTCTTT. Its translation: CASSLEGWDMNTEAFF.